The TCR beta chain under discussion was sequenced for a study of cytomegalovirus exposure and HLA in healthy donors. The study, taken as a whole, reports: Later analysis revealed greater clonal expansion in HLA-associated TCR beta chains than in equally common others. In a later analysis, TCR beta V- and J-gene trimming showed a link to a missense DCLRE1C variant. Beyond CMV serostatus, there was no information to go on about immune exposure.

Of note for this clone: Its antigen is still unknown.

Researchers ran the PCR with 60 Vbeta and 13 Jbeta primers. Using immunoSEQ multiplex PCR, the repertoire was profiled, and TCRdb retains in-frame clones only, with some absent. The sample shows about 60,000 clones, approximately 80% of them seen only once. CDR1 is SGHTA, CDR2 FQGNSA, per germline. V was shortened by 3 bases and J by 0 bases, with 9 bases between the two germline ends. The CDR3 runs to 14 residues. Sequencing was carried out using PBMCs. The sequence derives from a male donor in good health and CMV-seronegative. The chain carries TRBV7-2 and TRBJ2-7; D gene uncertain. Written as DNA, the CDR3 is TGTGCCAGCAGCTTCACTACGGACTCCTACGAGCAGTACTTC. Amino acid sequence: CASSFTTDSYEQYF.